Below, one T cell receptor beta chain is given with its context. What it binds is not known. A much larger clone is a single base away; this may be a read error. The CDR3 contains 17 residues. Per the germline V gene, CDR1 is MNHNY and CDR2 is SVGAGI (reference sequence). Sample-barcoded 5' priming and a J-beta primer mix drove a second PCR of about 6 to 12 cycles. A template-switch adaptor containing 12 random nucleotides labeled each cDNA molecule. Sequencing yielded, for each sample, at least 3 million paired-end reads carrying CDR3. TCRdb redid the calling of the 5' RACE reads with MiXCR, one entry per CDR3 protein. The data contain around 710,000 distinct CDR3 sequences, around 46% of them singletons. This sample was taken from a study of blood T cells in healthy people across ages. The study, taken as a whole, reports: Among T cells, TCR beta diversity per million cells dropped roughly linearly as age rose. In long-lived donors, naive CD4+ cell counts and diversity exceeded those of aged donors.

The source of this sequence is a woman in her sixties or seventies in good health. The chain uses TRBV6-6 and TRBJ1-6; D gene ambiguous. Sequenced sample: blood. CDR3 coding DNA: TGTGCCAGCAGATCGGGCCTCAGGTTGTCGCCTTATTCACCCCCCCACTTT. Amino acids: CASRSGLRLSPYSPPHF.